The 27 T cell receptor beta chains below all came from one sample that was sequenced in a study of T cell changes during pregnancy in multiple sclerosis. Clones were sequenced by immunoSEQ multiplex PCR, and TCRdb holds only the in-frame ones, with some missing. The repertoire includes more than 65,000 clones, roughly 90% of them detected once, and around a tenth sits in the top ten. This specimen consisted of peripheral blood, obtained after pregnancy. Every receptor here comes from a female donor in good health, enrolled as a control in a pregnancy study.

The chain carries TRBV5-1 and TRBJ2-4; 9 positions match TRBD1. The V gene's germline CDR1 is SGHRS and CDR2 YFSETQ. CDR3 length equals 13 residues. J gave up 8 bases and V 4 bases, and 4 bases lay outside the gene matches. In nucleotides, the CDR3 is TGCGCCAGCAGCCCATGGACAGGGGACATTCAGTACTTC. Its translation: CASSPWTGDIQYF.

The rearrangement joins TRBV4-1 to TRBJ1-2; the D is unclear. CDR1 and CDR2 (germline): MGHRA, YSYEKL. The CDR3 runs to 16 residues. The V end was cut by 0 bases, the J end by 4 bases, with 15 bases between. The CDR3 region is CASSQDEVPGGYGYTF. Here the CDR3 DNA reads TGCGCCAGCAGCCAAGATGAAGTACCCGGAGGCTATGGCTACACCTTC.

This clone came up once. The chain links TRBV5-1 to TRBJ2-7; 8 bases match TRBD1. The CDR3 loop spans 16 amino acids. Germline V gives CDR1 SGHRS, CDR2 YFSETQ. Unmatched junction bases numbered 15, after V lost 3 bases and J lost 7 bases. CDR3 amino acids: CASSSIPGQGWREQYF. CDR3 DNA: TGCGCCAGCAGCTCTATTCCCGGACAGGGATGGAGAGAGCAGTACTTC.

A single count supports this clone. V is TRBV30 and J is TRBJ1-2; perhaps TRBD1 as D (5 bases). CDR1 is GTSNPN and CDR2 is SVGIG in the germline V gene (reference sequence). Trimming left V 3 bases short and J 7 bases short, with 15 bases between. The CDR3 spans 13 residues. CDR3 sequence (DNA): TGTGCCTGGAGCGGGGAGGGGAGCATTGGCTACACCTTC. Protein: CAWSGEGSIGYTF. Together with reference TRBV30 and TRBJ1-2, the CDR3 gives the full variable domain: SQTIHQWPATLVQPVGSPLSLECTVEGTSNPNLYWYRQAAGRGLQLLFYSVGIGQISSEVPQNLSASRPQDRQFILSSKKLLLSDSGFYLCAWSGEGSIGYTFGSGTRLTVV.

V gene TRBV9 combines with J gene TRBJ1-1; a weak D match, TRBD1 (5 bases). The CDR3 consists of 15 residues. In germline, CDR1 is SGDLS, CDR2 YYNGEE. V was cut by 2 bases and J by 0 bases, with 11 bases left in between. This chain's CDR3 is CASSVGRAVNTEAFF. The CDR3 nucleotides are TGTGCCAGCAGCGTCGGCAGGGCGGTGAACACTGAAGCTTTCTTT.

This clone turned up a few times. CDR3 nucleotides: TGTGCCAGTAGCGTCGGTGGCACTGAAGCTTTCTTT. Its protein is CASSVGGTEAFF. This chain joins TRBV19 and TRBJ1-1; no clear D. Germline CDR1 LNHDA, CDR2 SQIVND (reference sequence). The CDR3 extends over 12 amino acids. The V end was cut by 6 bases, the J end by 4 bases, with 9 bases between.

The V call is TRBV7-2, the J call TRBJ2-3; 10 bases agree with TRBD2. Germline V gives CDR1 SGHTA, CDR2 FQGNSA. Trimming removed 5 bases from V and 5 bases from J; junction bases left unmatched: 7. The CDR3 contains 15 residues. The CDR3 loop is CASSDVAGGGDTQYF. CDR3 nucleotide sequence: TGTGCCAGCAGCGATGTAGCGGGAGGAGGAGATACGCAGTATTTT.

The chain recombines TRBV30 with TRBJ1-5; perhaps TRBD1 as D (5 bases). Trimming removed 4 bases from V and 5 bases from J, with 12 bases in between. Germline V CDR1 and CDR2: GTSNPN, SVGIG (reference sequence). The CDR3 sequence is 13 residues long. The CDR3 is CAWTQGGDQPQHF. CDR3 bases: TGTGCCTGGACTCAGGGCGGCGATCAGCCCCAGCATTTT.

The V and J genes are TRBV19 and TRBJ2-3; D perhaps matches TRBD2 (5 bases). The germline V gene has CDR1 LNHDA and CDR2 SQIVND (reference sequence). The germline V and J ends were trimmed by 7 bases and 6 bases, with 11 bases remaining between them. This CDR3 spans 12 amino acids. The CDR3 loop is CASTGPGDTQYF. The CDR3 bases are TGTGCCAGTACCGGACCGGGGGATACGCAGTATTTT.

The CDR3 reads CSVEGAGRGTEAFF. The DNA of the CDR3 is TGCAGCGTTGAAGGGGCAGGCAGGGGAACTGAAGCTTTCTTT. The chain joins TRBV29-1 to TRBJ1-1, with D possibly matching TRBD1 (6 bases). The germline CDR1 and CDR2 sequences are SQVTM and ANQGSEA. V was pared by 1 base and J by 5 bases, with 14 bases between. This CDR3 is built from 14 residues. The full variable domain, its missing parts supplied by reference TRBV29-1 and TRBJ1-1, is SAVISQKPSRDICQRGTSLTIQCQVDSQVTMMFWYRQQPGQSLTLIATANQGSEATYESGFVIDKFPISRPNLTFSTLTVSNMSPEDSSIYLCSVEGAGRGTEAFFGQGTRLTVV.

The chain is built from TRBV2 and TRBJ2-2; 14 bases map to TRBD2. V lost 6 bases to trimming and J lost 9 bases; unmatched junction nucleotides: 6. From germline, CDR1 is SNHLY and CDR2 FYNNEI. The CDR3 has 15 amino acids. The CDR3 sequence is CASSLGLAGGRELFF. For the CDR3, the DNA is TGTGCCAGCAGCCTCGGACTAGCGGGAGGCCGGGAGCTGTTTTTT.

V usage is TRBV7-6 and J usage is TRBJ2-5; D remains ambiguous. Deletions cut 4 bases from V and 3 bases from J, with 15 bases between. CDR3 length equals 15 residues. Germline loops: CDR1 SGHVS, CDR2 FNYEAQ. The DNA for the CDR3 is TGTGCCAGCAGCTATCCCGGTTCAGGCGAAGAGACCCAGTACTTC. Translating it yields CASSYPGSGEETQYF.

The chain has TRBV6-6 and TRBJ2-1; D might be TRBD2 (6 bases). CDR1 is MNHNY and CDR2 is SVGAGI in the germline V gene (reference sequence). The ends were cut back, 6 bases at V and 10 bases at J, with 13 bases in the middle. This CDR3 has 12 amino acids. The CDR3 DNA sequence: TGTGCCAGCAGCCATAACCGGGGGGAGCAGTTCTTC. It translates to CASSHNRGEQFF.

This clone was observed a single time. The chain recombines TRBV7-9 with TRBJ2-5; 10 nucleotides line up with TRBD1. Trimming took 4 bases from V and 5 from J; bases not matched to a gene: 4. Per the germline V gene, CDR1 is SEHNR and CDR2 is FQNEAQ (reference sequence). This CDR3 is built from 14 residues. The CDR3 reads CASSWGQGMETQYF. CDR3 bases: TGTGCCAGCAGCTGGGGACAGGGGATGGAGACCCAGTACTTC.

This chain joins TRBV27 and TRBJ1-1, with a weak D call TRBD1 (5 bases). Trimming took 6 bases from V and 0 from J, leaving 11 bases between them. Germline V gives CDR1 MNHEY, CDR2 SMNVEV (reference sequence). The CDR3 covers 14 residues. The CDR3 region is CASRIRGVNTEAFF. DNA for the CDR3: TGTGCCAGCAGGATTCGGGGGGTGAACACTGAAGCTTTCTTT.

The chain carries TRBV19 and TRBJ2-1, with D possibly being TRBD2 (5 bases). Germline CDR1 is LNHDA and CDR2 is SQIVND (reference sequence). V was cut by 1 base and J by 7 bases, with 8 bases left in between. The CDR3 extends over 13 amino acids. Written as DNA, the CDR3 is TGTGCCAGTAGTATAGCTTCGGGGAATGAGCAGTTCTTC. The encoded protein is CASSIASGNEQFF.

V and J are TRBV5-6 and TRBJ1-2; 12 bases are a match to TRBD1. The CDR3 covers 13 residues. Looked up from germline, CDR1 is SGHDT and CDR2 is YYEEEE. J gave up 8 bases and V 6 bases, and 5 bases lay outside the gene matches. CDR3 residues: CASTRDRGRGYTF. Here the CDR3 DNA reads TGTGCCAGCACGCGGGACAGGGGGCGAGGCTACACCTTC.

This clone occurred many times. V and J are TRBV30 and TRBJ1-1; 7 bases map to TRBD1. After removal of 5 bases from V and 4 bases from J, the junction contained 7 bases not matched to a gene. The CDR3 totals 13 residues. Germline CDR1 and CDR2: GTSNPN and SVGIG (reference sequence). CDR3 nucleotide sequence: TGTGCCTGGCGACAGGGCTTGGGCACTGAAGCTTTCTTT. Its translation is CAWRQGLGTEAFF.

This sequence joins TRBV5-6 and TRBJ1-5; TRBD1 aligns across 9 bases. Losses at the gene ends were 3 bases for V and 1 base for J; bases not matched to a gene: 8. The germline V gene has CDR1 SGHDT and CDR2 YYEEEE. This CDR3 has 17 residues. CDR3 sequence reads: CASSSGRDRGSNQPQHF. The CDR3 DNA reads TGTGCCAGCAGCTCCGGTCGAGACAGGGGGAGCAATCAGCCCCAGCATTTT.

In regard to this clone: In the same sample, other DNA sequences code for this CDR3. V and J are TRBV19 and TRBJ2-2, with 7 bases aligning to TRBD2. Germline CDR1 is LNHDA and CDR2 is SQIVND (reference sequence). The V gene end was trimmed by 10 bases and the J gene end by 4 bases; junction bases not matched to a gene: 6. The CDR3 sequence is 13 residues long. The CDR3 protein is CAIQTGGTGELFF. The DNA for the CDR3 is TGTGCCATTCAGACGGGGGGCACCGGGGAGCTGTTTTTT.

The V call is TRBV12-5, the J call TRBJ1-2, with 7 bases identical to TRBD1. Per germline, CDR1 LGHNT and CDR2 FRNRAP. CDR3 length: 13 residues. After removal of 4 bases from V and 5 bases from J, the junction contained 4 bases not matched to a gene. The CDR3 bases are TGTGCTAGTGGTTGGGACAGCACATATGGCTACACCTTC. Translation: CASGWDSTYGYTF.

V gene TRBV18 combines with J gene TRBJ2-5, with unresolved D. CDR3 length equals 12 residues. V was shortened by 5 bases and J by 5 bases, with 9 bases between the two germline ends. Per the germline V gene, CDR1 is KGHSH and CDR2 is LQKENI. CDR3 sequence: CASSYTGETQYF. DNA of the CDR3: TGTGCCAGCTCATATACGGGTGAGACCCAGTACTTC.

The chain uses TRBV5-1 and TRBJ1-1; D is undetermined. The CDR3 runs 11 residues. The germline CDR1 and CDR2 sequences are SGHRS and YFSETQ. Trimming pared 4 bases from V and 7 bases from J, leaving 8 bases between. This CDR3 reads CASSLDGEAFF. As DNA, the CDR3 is TGCGCCAGCAGCCTGGACGGTGAAGCTTTCTTT.

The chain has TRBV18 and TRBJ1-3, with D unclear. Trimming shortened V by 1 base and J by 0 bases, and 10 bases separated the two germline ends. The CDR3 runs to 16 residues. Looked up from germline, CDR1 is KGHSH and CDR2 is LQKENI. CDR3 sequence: CASSPQPGTSGNTIYF. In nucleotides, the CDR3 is TGTGCCAGCTCACCACAACCGGGAACCTCTGGAAACACCATATATTTT.

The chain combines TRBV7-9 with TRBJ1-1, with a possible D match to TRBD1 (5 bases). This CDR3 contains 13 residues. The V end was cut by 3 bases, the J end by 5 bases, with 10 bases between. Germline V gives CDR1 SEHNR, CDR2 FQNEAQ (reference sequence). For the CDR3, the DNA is TGTGCCAGCAGCTTCAGGGTAGGAACTGAAGCTTTCTTT. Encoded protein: CASSFRVGTEAFF.

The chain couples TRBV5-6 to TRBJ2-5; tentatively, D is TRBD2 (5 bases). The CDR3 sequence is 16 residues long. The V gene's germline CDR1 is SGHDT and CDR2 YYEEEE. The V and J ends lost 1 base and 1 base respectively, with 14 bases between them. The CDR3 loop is CASSLKVSGSQETQYF. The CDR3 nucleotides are TGTGCCAGCAGCTTGAAGGTTTCGGGGTCCCAAGAGACCCAGTACTTC.

As DNA, the CDR3 is TGTGCCACCAACCCCGGGAACAATGAGCAGTTCTTC. The encoded protein is CATNPGNNEQFF. The V call is TRBV7-8, the J call TRBJ2-1; D is possibly TRBD2 (5 bases). Germline V gene data show CDR1 as SGHVS and CDR2 as FQNEAQ. The CDR3 is made up of 12 amino acids. V was pared by 10 bases and J by 5 bases, with 12 bases between.